This T cell receptor beta chain was recovered during a study of tumor-infiltrating lymphocytes in oesophageal squamous cell carcinoma. V dropped 5 bases and J dropped 0 bases, with 8 bases sitting between them. The CDR3 runs to 13 residues. Germline CDR1 and CDR2: SQVTM and ANQGSEA. MiXCR was run by TCRdb on the PCR reads, yielding one entry per CDR3 protein. This table has some 6,700 distinct CDR3 sequences, approximately 15% appearing once. The sequenced sample was esophageal tumor tissue. This clonotype was sampled from a male donor with esophageal squamous cell carcinoma. The V and J genes are TRBV29-1 and TRBJ1-3; D call uncertain. Here the CDR3 DNA reads TGCAGCGTTTTACACCCCTCTGGAAACACCATATATTTT. The encoded protein is CSVLHPSGNTIYF. Full variable domain (missing parts from reference TRBV29-1 and TRBJ1-3): SAVISQKPSRDICQRGTSLTIQCQVDSQVTMMFWYRQQPGQSLTLIATANQGSEATYESGFVIDKFPISRPNLTFSTLTVSNMSPEDSSIYLCSVLHPSGNTIYFGEGSWLTVV.